The present entry profiles one T cell receptor (beta chain) with its context. Antigen specificity is unknown. These data are taken from a study of post-analysis software for immune sequencing data. Looking at the study overall: There were relapsing-remitting, secondary progressive and progressive-relapsing multiple sclerosis among the disease courses included.

Germline loops: CDR1 DFQATT, CDR2 SNEGSKA (reference sequence). The CDR3 sequence is 17 residues long. Study-wide results and limits: Patients used several TRBV segments, including TRBV5-6, TRBV5-1 and TRBV20-1, more often than controls. By F measure, strong co-clustering occurred among samples prepared in the same batch. Relative to controls, patients with multiple sclerosis showed significantly lower normalized Chao1 diversity.

The TCR beta cDNA libraries contained unique molecular identifiers. Each batch of about 0.95 to 11 million T cells produced 500,000 to 550,000 cDNA molecules. Using its own MiXCR run on the PCR reads, TCRdb lists one record per CDR3 protein. The data hold about 760,000 distinct CDR3 sequences, with 30% observed a single time. The V and J genes are TRBV20-1 and TRBJ2-1; 13 bases agree with TRBD2. Sequencing was carried out using blood. This TCR derives from a girl aged 10-17 years with multiple sclerosis. Here the CDR3 DNA reads TGCAGCGCGACCCACCAGGGACTAGCGGGACGCTACAATGAGCAGTTCTTC. Its protein is CSATHQGLAGRYNEQFF.